The sequence of this T cell receptor beta chain was determined in a study of CD8 T cells in Susac syndrome (dated by TCRdb to the late 2010s). Broadly, across the study: Whether CD8+ T cell activation and differentiation in Susac syndrome was antigen driven was tested using repertoire sequencing. Results the study describes overall, beyond this receptor: The TCR sequencing and HLA analysis was acknowledged to have included a relatively small number of individuals.

Concerning this clonotype: The antigen it recognizes is unknown. No per-base quality is available; no much larger clone lies one base away.

RNA was extracted with the RNeasy kit and roughly 0.45 to 1 ug was reverse transcribed using random hexamers. The immunoSEQ multiplex PCR assay, covering 54 Vbeta and 13 Jbeta segments, was used to amplify TCR beta CDR3 regions. PCR amplification bias was corrected by using a synthetic template baseline for primer optimization and computational correction. On the study's bioinformatics: Only productive sequences were kept, with reads annotated to V, D and J genes according to IMGT and analyzed in immunoSEQ Analyzer. Clonality was calculated as one minus the Shannon entropy normalized by log2 of the number of productive unique sequences. Public and private clones were assessed among the 100 most prevalent clones of each patient and control. Clones were defined as Susac-specific if absent from the healthy and MS cohorts, from 1052 published viral clones and from other ImmuneACCESS disease sequences. The raw public reads went through TCRdb reprocessing: fastp at Q25, MiXCR clone calling, in-frame beta chains kept. Every entry covers one CDR3 protein and lists the most common genes and DNA from its rows. In this record, the V and J calls reflect TCRdb's handling and not the investigators' own analysis. Recorded for this sample are roughly 200,000 distinct CDR3 sequences; around 95% of them occurred a single time. The ten biggest clones cover approximately 0.088% of the sample.

Peripheral blood CD8+ and CD4+ T cells from healthy donors, Susac syndrome patients and multiple sclerosis patients were profiled by high-throughput TCR beta sequencing. Treatment-naive patients with stable or active relapsing-remitting disease fulfilling revised McDonald criteria were used as multiple sclerosis controls. Bulk CD8+ and CD4+ T cells were purified by magnetic negative isolation, whereas CD8+ TEMRA cells were enriched by FACS. Blood was drawn into EDTA tubes, processed within 24 hours, and PBMCs were isolated by density gradient centrifugation. PBMCs destined for TCR sequencing were cryopreserved in liquid nitrogen and later thawed in a 37 °C water bath. The sorted or isolated CD4+, CD8+ and CD8+ TEMRA cells had a purity of 90% or higher. The sequence derives from a human donor with multiple sclerosis. The sequenced sample was CD4+ T cells from PBMCs.

The CDR3 region has the sequence CASSQDLGRAYEQYF. The bases read TGTGCCAGCAGCCAAGATCTCGGTAGGGCCTACGAGCAGTACTTC. The sequence links TRBV3-1 to TRBJ2-7; the D gene remains uncertain. CDR1 and CDR2 are read off the germline V gene (reference sequence) as LGHDT and YNNKEL. The germline ends are 11 bases apart after V is trimmed by 0 bases and J by 2 bases. Its CDR3 holds 15 amino acids, cysteine through phenylalanine. The only DNA kept is the CDR3, 45 bases in frame from the first base.